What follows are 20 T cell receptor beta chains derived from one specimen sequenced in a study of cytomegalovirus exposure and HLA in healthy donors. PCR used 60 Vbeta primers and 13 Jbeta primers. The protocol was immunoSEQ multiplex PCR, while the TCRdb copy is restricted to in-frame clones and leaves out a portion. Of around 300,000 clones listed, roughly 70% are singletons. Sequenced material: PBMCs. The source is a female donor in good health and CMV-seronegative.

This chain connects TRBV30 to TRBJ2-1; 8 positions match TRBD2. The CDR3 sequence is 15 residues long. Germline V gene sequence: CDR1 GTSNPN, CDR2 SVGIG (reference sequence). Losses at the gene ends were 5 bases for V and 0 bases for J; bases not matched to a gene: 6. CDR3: CAWDTSGGSYNEQFF. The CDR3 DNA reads TGTGCCTGGGACACTAGCGGAGGCTCCTACAATGAGCAGTTCTTC.

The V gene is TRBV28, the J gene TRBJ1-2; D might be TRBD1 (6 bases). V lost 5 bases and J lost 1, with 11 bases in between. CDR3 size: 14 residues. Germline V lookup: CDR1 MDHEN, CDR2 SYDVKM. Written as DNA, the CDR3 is TGTGCCAGCAGTGAGACAGGAATTAACTATGGCTACACCTTC. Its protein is CASSETGINYGYTF.

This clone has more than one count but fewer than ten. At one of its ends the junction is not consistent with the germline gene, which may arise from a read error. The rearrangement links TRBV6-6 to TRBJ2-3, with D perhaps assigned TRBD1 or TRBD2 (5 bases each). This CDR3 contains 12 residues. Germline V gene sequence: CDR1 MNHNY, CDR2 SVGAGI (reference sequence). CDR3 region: CACRGAQDTQYF. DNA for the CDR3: TGTGCCTGCAGAGGGGCCCAAGATACGCAGTATTTT.

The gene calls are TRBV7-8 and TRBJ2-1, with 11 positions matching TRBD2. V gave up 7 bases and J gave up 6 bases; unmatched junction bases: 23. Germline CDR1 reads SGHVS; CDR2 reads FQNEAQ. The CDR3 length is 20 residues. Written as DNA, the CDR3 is TGTGCCAGCAACTCACCTAATTTAGCGGGAGGGCCATTTAGATCCAATGAGCAGTTCTTC. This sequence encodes CASNSPNLAGGPFRSNEQFF.

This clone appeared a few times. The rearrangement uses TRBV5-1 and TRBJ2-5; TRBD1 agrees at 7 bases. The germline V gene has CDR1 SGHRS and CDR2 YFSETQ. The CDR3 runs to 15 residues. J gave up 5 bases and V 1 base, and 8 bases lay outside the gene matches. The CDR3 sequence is CASSLSTGIEETQYF. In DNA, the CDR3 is TGCGCCAGCAGCTTGTCGACAGGGATAGAGGAGACCCAGTACTTC.

CDR3 sequence reads: CASSLARTDFMNTEAFF. Here the CDR3 DNA reads TGTGCCAGCAGCTTAGCCCGGACAGATTTCATGAACACTGAAGCTTTCTTT. The rearrangement joins TRBV7-6 to TRBJ1-1; a possible D gene is TRBD1 (6 bases). V lost 0 bases to trimming and J lost 0 bases, with 14 bases between them. The CDR3 is 17 residues long. The V gene's germline CDR1 is SGHVS and CDR2 FNYEAQ.

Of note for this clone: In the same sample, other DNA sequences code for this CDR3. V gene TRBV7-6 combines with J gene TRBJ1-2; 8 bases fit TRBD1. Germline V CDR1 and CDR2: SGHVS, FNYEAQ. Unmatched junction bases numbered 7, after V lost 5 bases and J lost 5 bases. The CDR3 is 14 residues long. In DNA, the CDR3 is TGTGCCAGCAGCCTCGGGACAGGAGCTTATGGCTACACCTTC. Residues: CASSLGTGAYGYTF.

The CDR3: CASSPVLAGGNEQFF. The CDR3 DNA reads as TGTGCCAGCAGCCCGGTCCTAGCGGGAGGCAATGAGCAGTTCTTC. The gene calls are TRBV7-9 and TRBJ2-1; the match to TRBD2 covers 11 bases. V gave up 5 bases and J gave up 6 bases; unmatched junction bases: 6. Germline V gives CDR1 SEHNR, CDR2 FQNEAQ (reference sequence). The CDR3 consists of 15 residues.

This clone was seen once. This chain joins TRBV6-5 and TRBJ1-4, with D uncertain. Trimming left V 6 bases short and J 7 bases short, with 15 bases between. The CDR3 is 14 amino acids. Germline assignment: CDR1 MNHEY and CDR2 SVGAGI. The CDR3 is CASSQWAKAEKLFF. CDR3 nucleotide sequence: TGTGCCAGCAGCCAGTGGGCCAAAGCTGAAAAACTGTTTTTT.

In DNA, the CDR3 is TGTGCCAGCAGTTCACCCGCGAGAGCAGATACGCAGTATTTT. Translating it yields CASSSPARADTQYF. The rearrangement uses TRBV27 and TRBJ2-3, with D hard to call. Germline CDR1 is MNHEY and CDR2 is SMNVEV (reference sequence). This CDR3 comprises 14 residues. V lost 4 bases and J lost 4, with 12 bases in between.

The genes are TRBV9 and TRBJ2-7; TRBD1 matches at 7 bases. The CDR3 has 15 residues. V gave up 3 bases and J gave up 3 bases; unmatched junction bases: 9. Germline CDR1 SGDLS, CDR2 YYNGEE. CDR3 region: CASSADRSGDYEQYF. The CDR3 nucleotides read TGTGCCAGCAGCGCGGACAGGAGCGGAGACTACGAGCAGTACTTC.

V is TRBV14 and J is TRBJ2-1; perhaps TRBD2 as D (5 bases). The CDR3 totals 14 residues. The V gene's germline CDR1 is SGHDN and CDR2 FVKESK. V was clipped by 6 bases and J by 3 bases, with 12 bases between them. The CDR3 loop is CASRGSGVYNEQFF. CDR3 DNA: TGTGCCAGCAGAGGGAGCGGAGTCTACAATGAGCAGTTCTTC.

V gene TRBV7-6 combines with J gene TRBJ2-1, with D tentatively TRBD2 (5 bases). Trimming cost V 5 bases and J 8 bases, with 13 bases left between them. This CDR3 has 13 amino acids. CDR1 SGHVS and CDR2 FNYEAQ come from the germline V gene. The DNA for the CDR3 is TGTGCCAGCAGCCCGTTGGGAGTGGATGAGCAGTTCTTC. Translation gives CASSPLGVDEQFF.

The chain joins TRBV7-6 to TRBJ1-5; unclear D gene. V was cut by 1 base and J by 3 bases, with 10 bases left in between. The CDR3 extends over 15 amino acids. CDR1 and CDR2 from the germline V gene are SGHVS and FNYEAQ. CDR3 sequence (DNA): TGTGCCAGCAGCTTAGAAAGCGGGGTCAATCAGCCCCAGCATTTT. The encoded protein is CASSLESGVNQPQHF. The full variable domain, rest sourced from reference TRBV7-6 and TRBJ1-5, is GAGVSQSPRYKVTKRGQDVALRCDPISGHVSLYWYRQALGQGPEFLTYFNYEAQQDKSGLPNDRFSAERPEGSISTLTIQRTEQRDSAMYRCASSLESGVNQPQHFGDGTRLSIL.

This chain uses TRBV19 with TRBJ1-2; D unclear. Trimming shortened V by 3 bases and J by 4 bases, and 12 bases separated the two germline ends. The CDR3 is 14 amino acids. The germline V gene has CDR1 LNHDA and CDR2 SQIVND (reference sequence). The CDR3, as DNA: TGTGCCAGTAGTATTGACATCGTTTCCTATGGCTACACCTTC. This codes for CASSIDIVSYGYTF.

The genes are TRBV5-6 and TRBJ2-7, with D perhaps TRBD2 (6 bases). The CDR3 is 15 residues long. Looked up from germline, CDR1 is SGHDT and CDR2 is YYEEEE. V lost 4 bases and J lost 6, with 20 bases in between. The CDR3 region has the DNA TGTGCCAGCAGCATGGGGTTGCGGGGAAGCCTCGAGCAGTACTTC. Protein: CASSMGLRGSLEQYF.

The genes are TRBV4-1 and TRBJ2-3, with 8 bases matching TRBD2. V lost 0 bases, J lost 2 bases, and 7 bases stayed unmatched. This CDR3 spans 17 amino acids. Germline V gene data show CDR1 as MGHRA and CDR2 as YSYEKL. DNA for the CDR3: TGCGCCAGCAGCCAAGAGCGGCTAGCGGGTTCCACAGATACGCAGTATTTT. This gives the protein CASSQERLAGSTDTQYF.

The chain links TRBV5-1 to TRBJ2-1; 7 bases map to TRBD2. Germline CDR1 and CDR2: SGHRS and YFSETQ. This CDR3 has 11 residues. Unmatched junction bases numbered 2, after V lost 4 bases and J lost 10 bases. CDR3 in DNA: TGCGCCAGCAGCCTGGGACTAGAGCAGTTCTTC. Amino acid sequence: CASSLGLEQFF. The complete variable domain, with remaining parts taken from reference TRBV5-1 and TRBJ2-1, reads KAGVTQTPRYLIKTRGQQVTLSCSPISGHRSVSWYQQTPGQGLQFLFEYFSETQRNKGNFPGRFSGRQFSNSRSEMNVSTLELGDSALYLCASSLGLEQFFGPGTRLTVL.

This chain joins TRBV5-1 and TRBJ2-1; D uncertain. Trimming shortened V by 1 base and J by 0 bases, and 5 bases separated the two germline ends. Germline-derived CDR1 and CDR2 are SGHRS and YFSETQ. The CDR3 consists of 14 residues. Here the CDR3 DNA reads TGCGCCAGCAGCTTGCCGAGCTCCTACAATGAGCAGTTCTTC. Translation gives CASSLPSSYNEQFF.

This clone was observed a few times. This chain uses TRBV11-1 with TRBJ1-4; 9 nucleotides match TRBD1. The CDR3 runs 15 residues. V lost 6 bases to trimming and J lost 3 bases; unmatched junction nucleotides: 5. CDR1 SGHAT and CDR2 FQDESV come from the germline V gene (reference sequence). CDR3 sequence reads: CASSKGQGSNEKLFF. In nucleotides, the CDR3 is TGTGCCAGCAGTAAAGGACAGGGGTCTAATGAAAAACTGTTTTTT. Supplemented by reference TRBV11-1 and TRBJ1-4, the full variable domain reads EAEVAQSPRYKITEKSQAVAFWCDPISGHATLYWYRQILGQGPELLVQFQDESVVDDSQLPKDRFSAERLKGVDSTLKIQPAELGDSAMYLCASSKGQGSNEKLFFGSGTQLSVL.